This entry is about one T cell receptor (beta chain). Trimming left V 5 bases short and J 0 bases short, with 8 bases between. From germline, CDR1 is SGHNT and CDR2 YENEEA. The CDR3 covers 13 residues. Generated by immunoSEQ multiplex PCR, the TCRdb table keeps only in-frame clones and is missing some. The repertoire holds under 200,000 clones, with about 80% as singletons. The sample comes from a study of blood T cell repertoires in COVID-19. The rearrangement joins TRBV11-3 to TRBJ2-7, with a possible D match to TRBD1 (5 bases). Sequencing was done on a sample of peripheral blood. This TCR derives from a human donor in a cohort sampled during active COVID-19. CDR3 in amino acids: CASSTGSSYEQYF. The CDR3 bases are TGTGCCAGCAGCACAGGTTCCTCCTACGAGCAGTACTTC.